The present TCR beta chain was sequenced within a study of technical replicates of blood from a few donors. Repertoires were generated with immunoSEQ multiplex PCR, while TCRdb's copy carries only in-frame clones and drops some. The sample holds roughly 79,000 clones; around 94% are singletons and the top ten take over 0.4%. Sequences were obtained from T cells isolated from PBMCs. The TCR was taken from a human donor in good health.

DNA of the CDR3: TGCGCCAGCAGCTTGGCCCGTAATGAGCAGTTCTTC. The encoded protein is CASSLARNEQFF. The V call is TRBV5-1, the J call TRBJ2-1, with D uncertain. The CDR3 contains 12 residues. V lost 0 bases and J 7 bases, leaving 5 bases between the germline ends. Per the germline V gene, CDR1 is SGHRS and CDR2 is YFSETQ. Variable domain in full (rest from reference TRBV5-1 and TRBJ2-1): KAGVTQTPRYLIKTRGQQVTLSCSPISGHRSVSWYQQTPGQGLQFLFEYFSETQRNKGNFPGRFSGRQFSNSRSEMNVSTLELGDSALYLCASSLARNEQFFGPGTRLTVL.